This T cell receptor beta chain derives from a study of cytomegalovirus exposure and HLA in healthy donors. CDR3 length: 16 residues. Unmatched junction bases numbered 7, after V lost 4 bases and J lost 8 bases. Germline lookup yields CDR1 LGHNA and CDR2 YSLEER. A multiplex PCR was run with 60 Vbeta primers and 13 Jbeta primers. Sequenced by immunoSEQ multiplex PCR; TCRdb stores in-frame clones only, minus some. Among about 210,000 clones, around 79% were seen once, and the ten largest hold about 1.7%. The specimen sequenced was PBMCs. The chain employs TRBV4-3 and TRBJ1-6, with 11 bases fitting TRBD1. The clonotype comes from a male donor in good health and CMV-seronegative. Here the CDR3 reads CASSPGTGGLDSPLHF. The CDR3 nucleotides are TGCGCCAGCAGCCCAGGGACAGGGGGTTTGGATTCACCCCTCCACTTT.